This TCR beta chain appears in the sequencing data of a study of cytomegalovirus exposure and HLA in healthy donors. General study results and limits: The productive fraction for most TCR beta V segments was about 87% or about 30% in an earlier analysis. In a later analysis, most CMV-associated TCR beta chains appeared HLA-restricted.

13 Jbeta primers and 60 Vbeta primers were used for the PCR. The method was immunoSEQ multiplex PCR; TCRdb's version includes in-frame clones alone and lacks a portion of them. The repertoire holds roughly 150,000 clones, with 82% as singletons. Of note for this clone: Its target is not known.

Germline V CDR1 and CDR2: SGDLS, YYNGEE. Between the trimmed V and J ends, which lost 0 bases and 5 bases, there was a span of 14 bases. The length of the CDR3 is 15 residues. J is TRBJ1-2 and V is TRBV9; TRBD1 is a possible D gene (6 bases). The source is a girl aged 5-17 years in good health and CMV-seropositive. Material for sequencing was PBMCs. DNA of the CDR3: TGTGCCAGCAGCGTAGGTTGGGGGGGGGCTTATGGCTACACCTTC. It is translated as CASSVGWGGAYGYTF.